The rows below give T cell receptor beta chains drawn from one sample of a study of STAT5B mutations in CD4+ large granular lymphocyte leukemia. Repertoires were generated with immunoSEQ multiplex PCR, while TCRdb's copy carries only in-frame clones and drops some. This table has roughly 32,000 clones, around 72% appearing once. Sequences were obtained from CD4+ T cells from blood buffy coats. These receptor sequences come from a human donor in good health. Both conserved end residues are part of each CDR3. D genes are given only for firm matches. Where a row states a size, it is once, few, many or the class of an expanded clone; other rows omit it.

J gene	clone size	V gene	D gene	CDR3 protein	CDR3 DNA
TRBJ1-2	-	TRBV4-2	-	CASSQVKSGGAAYGYTF	TGTGCCAGCAGCCAAGTGAAGTCCGGGGGCGCAGCCTATGGCTACACCTTC
TRBJ2-7	-	TRBV5-1	TRBD2	CASSRTSGGPSSYEQYF	TGCGCCAGCAGTCGGACTAGCGGGGGCCCGAGCTCCTACGAGCAGTACTTC
TRBJ2-5	-	TRBV25-1	-	CASSGVVLTETQYF	TGTGCCAGCAGTGGTGTAGTTTTGACAGAGACCCAGTACTTC
TRBJ1-4	-	TRBV2	TRBD1	CASSVDRANEKLFF	TGTGCCAGCAGCGTGGACAGGGCAAATGAAAAACTGTTTTTT
TRBJ1-5	-	TRBV6-1	-	CASSESGPARWMNSNQPQHF	TGTGCCAGCAGTGAAAGCGGCCCGGCGAGGTGGATGAATAGCAATCAGCCCCAGCATTTT
TRBJ1-5	-	TRBV18	-	CASSLSNQPQHF	TGTGCCAGCTCACTCAGCAATCAGCCCCAGCATTTT
TRBJ2-5	-	TRBV7-2	-	CASSLVLETQYF	TGTGCCAGCAGCTTAGTTTTAGAGACCCAGTACTTC
TRBJ2-5	-	TRBV27	TRBD1	CASSPGTAETQYF	TGTGCCAGCAGTCCCGGGACAGCTGAGACCCAGTACTTC
TRBJ2-3	-	TRBV7-3	TRBD2	CASSLTLAGGTDTQYF	TGTGCCAGCAGCTTAACGCTAGCGGGGGGCACAGATACGCAGTATTTT
TRBJ2-7	few	TRBV7-8	-	CASRVGFEQYF	TGTGCCAGCAGAGTCGGGTTCGAGCAGTACTTC
TRBJ2-1	few	TRBV5-1	-	CASSLGVGPTTSYNEQFF	TGCGCCAGCAGCTTGGGAGTTGGACCCACGACCTCCTACAATGAGCAGTTCTTC